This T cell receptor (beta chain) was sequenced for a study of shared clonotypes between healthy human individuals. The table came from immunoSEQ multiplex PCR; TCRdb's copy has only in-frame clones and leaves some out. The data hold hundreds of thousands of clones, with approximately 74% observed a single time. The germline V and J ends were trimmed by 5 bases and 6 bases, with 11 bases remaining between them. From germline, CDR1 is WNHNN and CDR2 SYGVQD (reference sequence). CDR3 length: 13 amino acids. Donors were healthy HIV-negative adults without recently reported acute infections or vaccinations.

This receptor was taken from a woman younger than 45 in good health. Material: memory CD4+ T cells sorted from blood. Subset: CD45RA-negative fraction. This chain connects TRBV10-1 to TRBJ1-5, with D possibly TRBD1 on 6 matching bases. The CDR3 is CASSRDTAQPQHF. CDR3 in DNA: TGCGCCAGCAGTCGGGACACCGCTCAGCCCCAGCATTTT.